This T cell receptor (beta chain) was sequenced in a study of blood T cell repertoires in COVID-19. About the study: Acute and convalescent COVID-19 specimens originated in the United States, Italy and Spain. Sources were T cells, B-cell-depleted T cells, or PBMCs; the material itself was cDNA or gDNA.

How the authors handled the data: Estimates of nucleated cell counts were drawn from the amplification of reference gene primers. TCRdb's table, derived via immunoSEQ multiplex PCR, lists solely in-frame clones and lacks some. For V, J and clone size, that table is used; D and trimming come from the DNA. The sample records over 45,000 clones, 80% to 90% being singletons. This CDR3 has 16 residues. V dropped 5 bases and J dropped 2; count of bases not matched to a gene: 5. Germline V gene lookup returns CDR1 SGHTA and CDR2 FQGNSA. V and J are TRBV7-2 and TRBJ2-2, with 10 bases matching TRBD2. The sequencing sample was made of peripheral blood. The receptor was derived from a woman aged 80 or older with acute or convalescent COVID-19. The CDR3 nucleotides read TGTGCCAGCAGCCAAAGGACTAGCGGAAACACCGGGGAGCTGTTTTTT. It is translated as CASSQRTSGNTGELFF.